Below, 28 T cell receptor beta chains from the same sample are listed, as sequenced in a study of regulatory T cells in long-lasting Graves disease. The time point: persistent/refractory GD, antithyroid drugs over 5 years with positive TRAb. Generation of the TCR library employed RNA extracted from PBMCs. Sequencing libraries for TCR beta were prepared with iRepertoire HTBI primers and Arm-PCR of CDR3 regions. From the multiplex PCR reads, TCRdb called clonotypes with MiXCR, one entry per CDR3 protein. The profile covers about 400,000 distinct CDR3 sequences, with around 21% appearing a single time and roughly 20% taken by the ten largest. The sample consisted of peripheral blood mononuclear cells (PBMCs), taken when the disease was refractory, from a patient treated with antithyroid drugs. Receptor source: a female donor with Graves disease.

This clonotype was counted a few times. This chain uses TRBV19 with TRBJ2-5; D is perhaps TRBD1 or TRBD2 (5 bases each). Per the germline V gene, CDR1 is LNHDA and CDR2 is SQIVND (reference sequence). V lost 3 bases and J lost 6, with 14 bases in between. CDR3 length equals 14 residues. The CDR3 sequence is CASSIHLRGQTQYF. CDR3 DNA: TGTGCCAGTAGTATCCACCTCCGGGGCCAGACCCAGTACTTC. Full variable domain (rest looked up from reference TRBV19 and TRBJ2-5): DGGITQSPKYLFRKEGQNVTLSCEQNLNHDAMYWYRQDPGQGLRLIYYSQIVNDFQKGDIAEGYSVSREKKESFPLTVTSAQKNPTAFYLCASSIHLRGQTQYFGPGTRLLVL.

This clonotype has only a few counts. The chain joins TRBV6-1 to TRBJ1-6, with D hard to call. V lost 6 bases and J lost 1, with 13 bases in between. The length of the CDR3 is 16 residues. Germline V CDR1 and CDR2: MNHNS, SASEGT. In nucleotides, the CDR3 is TGTGCCAGCAGGAAAGGCCTGGGATCCTATAATTCACCCCTCCACTTT. It specifies CASRKGLGSYNSPLHF.

On this clonotype: One end of the junction varies from germline; a read error may be responsible. The chain joins TRBV7-7 to TRBJ2-5; 7 bases match TRBD1. The CDR3 has 15 amino acids. The germline V gene has CDR1 SSHAT and CDR2 FNYEAQ (reference sequence). This chain's CDR3 is CASSLGGQSQETQYF. The CDR3 DNA follows: TGTGCTAGCAGCTTAGGGGGACAGTCCCAAGAGACCCAGTACTTC.

The CDR3 is CASSSSRQGHEQFF. The CDR3 region has the DNA TGTGCCAGCAGTTCATCCAGACAGGGCCATGAGCAGTTCTTC. The chain joins TRBV12-3 or TRBV12-4 to TRBJ2-1; 7 bases align to TRBD1. This CDR3 is built from 14 residues. V trimming: 4 bases; J trimming: 8 bases; junction bases outside the gene matches: 8.

This clonotype was found a few times. This may stem from a read error, because a much larger clone lies one nucleotide away. Given the absence of the conserved phenylalanine or tryptophan at the CDR3 end, a read error is likely. The chain links TRBV12-3 or TRBV12-4 to TRBJ1-2, with a weak D call TRBD1 (6 bases). Trimming shortened V by 6 bases and J by 2 bases, and 13 bases separated the two germline ends. This CDR3 is built from 14 residues. CDR3 sequence reads: CASRRGQSNYGYTL. The CDR3 DNA is TGTGCCAGCAGGCGGGGGCAGAGCAACTATGGCTACACCCTC.

Comments on this clonotype: One end of the junction does not line up with germline, which may come from a read error. The rearrangement joins TRBV10-2 to TRBJ1-4; a possible D gene is TRBD1 (5 bases). Germline CDR1 WSHSY, CDR2 SAAADI. This CDR3 has 15 residues. The CDR3 region has the DNA TGCGCCAGCAGCGAAGGGACGACCCAGGGAGAAAGACTGTTTTTT. This sequence encodes CASSEGTTQGERLFF.

The sample holds a few counts of this clonotype. The rearrangement uses TRBV11-2 and TRBJ2-1, with TRBD2 matching over 8 bases. Germline V gene sequence: CDR1 SGHAT, CDR2 FQNNGV. Unmatched junction bases numbered 6, after V lost 4 bases and J lost 10 bases. This CDR3 is built from 13 residues. The DNA for the CDR3 is TGTGCCAGCAGCTCCGGACTAGCAGAGGAGCAGTTCTTC. This sequence encodes CASSSGLAEEQFF.

The CDR3 DNA reads as TGCAGTGCTGTAGCGGGAGCTACCTACGAGCAGTACTTC. Translated, it gives CSAVAGATYEQYF. The chain has TRBV20-1 and TRBJ2-7, with 9 positions matching TRBD2. This CDR3 spans 13 amino acids. The trim removed 5 bases at V and 2 bases at J, leaving 4 bases unmatched. In germline, CDR1 is DFQATT, CDR2 SNEGSKA (reference sequence).

This clonotype was detected many times. The chain couples TRBV27 to TRBJ2-5; unclear D gene. The CDR3 is made up of 13 amino acids. Germline CDR1 and CDR2: MNHEY and SMNVEV (reference sequence). V dropped 5 bases and J dropped 2 bases, with 9 bases sitting between them. The CDR3 DNA reads as TGTGCCAGCAGTGAGGTCCCACAAGAGACCCAGTACTTC. This codes for CASSEVPQETQYF.

Details on this clonotype: A much larger clone differs from this one at a single base, so this may be a read error. J is TRBJ1-5 and V is TRBV24-1; tentative D call: TRBD1 (6 bases). Germline V lookup: CDR1 KGHDR, CDR2 SFDVKD. This CDR3 region has 16 residues. Here the CDR3 reads CATSDSGARGNQPRHF. CDR3 sequence (DNA): TGTGCCACCAGTGATTCGGGGGCGCGGGGCAATCAGCCCCGGCATTTT.

In this sample, this clonotype turned up a few times. V and J are TRBV6-1 and TRBJ2-2; D perhaps matches TRBD2 (6 bases). The V gene's germline CDR1 is MNHNS and CDR2 SASEGT. Trimming removed 8 bases from V and 6 bases from J, with 19 bases in between. The CDR3 loop spans 15 amino acids. CDR3 protein: CASGTSEGASGELFF. Written as DNA, the CDR3 is TGTGCCAGCGGGACCTCGGAGGGCGCCTCCGGGGAGCTGTTTTTT.

As for this clonotype: This may stem from a read error, because a much larger clone lies one nucleotide away. The chain couples TRBV15 to TRBJ2-5; the match to TRBD2 covers 12 bases. The CDR3 has 18 amino acids. The V gene's germline CDR1 is LNHNV and CDR2 YYDKDF (reference sequence). J gave up 3 bases and V 5 bases, and 13 bases lay outside the gene matches. The CDR3: CATSGGLAGSDGEETQYF. CDR3 DNA sequence: TGTGCCACCAGCGGTGGACTAGCGGGGTCCGACGGGGAAGAGACCCAGTACTTC.

This rearrangement joins TRBV7-3 to TRBJ2-7; D perhaps matches TRBD2 (6 bases). The germline gives CDR1 SGHTA, CDR2 FQGTGA. The ends were cut back, 1 base at V and 6 bases at J, with 10 bases in the middle. The CDR3 runs to 13 residues. The CDR3 loop reads CASSLIVGGEQYF. The CDR3 DNA reads TGTGCCAGCAGCTTAATAGTCGGGGGCGAGCAGTACTTC.

V is TRBV7-2 and J is TRBJ2-2; D remains ambiguous. The CDR3 is 15 amino acids. The V gene lost 5 bases and the J gene lost 1 base, with 11 bases spanning the gap. CDR1 SGHTA and CDR2 FQGNSA come from the germline V gene. The CDR3 nucleotides are TGTGCCAGCAGCCGCCCGGCGGTGAACACCGGGGAGCTGTTTTTT. It codes for CASSRPAVNTGELFF.

This chain connects TRBV7-8 to TRBJ1-4; D is unresolved. The CDR3 has 13 amino acids. CDR1 is SGHVS, CDR2 FQNEAQ, per germline. Trimming stripped 10 bases from V and 4 bases from J, with 13 bases between. CDR3 sequence: CATAPGDNEKLFF. The CDR3 DNA follows: TGTGCCACCGCACCAGGTGATAATGAAAAACTGTTTTTT.

This rearrangement joins TRBV7-9 to TRBJ2-2; 10 bases align to TRBD1. There are 17 residues in the CDR3. Germline V gene data show CDR1 as SEHNR and CDR2 as FQNEAQ (reference sequence). J gave up 6 bases and V 5 bases, and 12 bases lay outside the gene matches. CDR3 sequence (DNA): TGTGCCAGCAGCGTACCTCAGGGACAGGGGAGGGCCGGGGAGCTGTTTTTT. Translating gives CASSVPQGQGRAGELFF.

V and J are TRBV30 and TRBJ2-5; no firm D call. Germline V gives CDR1 GTSNPN, CDR2 SVGIG (reference sequence). Trimming stripped 0 bases from V and 5 bases from J, with 13 bases between. The CDR3 is 14 amino acids. CDR3 in DNA: TGTGCCTGGAGTGTGGAAGGGAATTGGGAGACCCAGTACTTC. This gives the protein CAWSVEGNWETQYF.

In its sample, this clonotype was seen many times. The V and J genes are TRBV5-1 and TRBJ1-4, with a weak D call TRBD1 (6 bases). Trimming took off 5 bases at V and 4 bases at J, with 12 bases between the two ends. CDR1 and CDR2 from the germline V gene are SGHRS and YFSETQ. The CDR3 runs 14 residues. The CDR3 is CASRRTGNNEKLFF. In DNA form, the CDR3 reads TGCGCCAGCAGGAGAACAGGGAATAATGAAAAACTGTTTTTT.

The table lists this clonotype with a few counts. The chain is built from TRBV7-6 and TRBJ2-6; TRBD1 might be the D (5 bases). This CDR3 is built from 17 residues. V shed 2 bases and J shed 5 bases, with 16 bases lying between them. Germline V lookup: CDR1 SGHVS, CDR2 FNYEAQ. The CDR3 is CASSLSGANGWANVLTF. In DNA form, the CDR3 reads TGTGCCAGCAGCTTATCTGGGGCCAACGGCTGGGCCAACGTCCTGACTTTC.

The V and J genes are TRBV6-1 and TRBJ1-2; no definite D call. The CDR3 runs to 15 residues. The germline CDR1 and CDR2 sequences are MNHNS and SASEGT. Trimming removed 2 bases from V and 4 bases from J, with 14 bases in between. CDR3: CASSEYDGGPYGYTF. The CDR3 nucleotides read TGTGCCAGCAGTGAATACGACGGCGGGCCCTATGGCTACACCTTC.

This clonotype was seen at least ten times. The V call is TRBV7-2, the J call TRBJ2-7; 11 positions agree with TRBD2. In germline, CDR1 is SGHTA, CDR2 FQGNSA. The length of the CDR3 is 15 residues. J was trimmed by 4 bases and V by 1 base; bases with no gene match: 3. CDR3 residues: CASSLEGTSGYEQYF. CDR3 nucleotide sequence: TGTGCCAGCAGCTTAGAGGGGACTAGCGGATACGAGCAGTACTTC.

This clonotype was seen many times. The V call is TRBV20-1, the J call TRBJ2-5; D assignment may be TRBD1 or TRBD2 (5 bases each). CDR3 length: 16 amino acids. Between the trimmed V and J ends, which lost 0 bases and 2 bases, there was a span of 16 bases. Germline CDR1 reads DFQATT; CDR2 reads SNEGSKA (reference sequence). The CDR3 DNA is TGCAGTGCTAGAGACCTTCGCGGGCAGGGACAAGAGACCCAGTACTTC. Translated, it gives CSARDLRGQGQETQYF.

Ten or more counts support this clonotype. The J gene is TRBJ1-1, the V gene TRBV28, with D hard to call. Per the germline V gene, CDR1 is MDHEN and CDR2 is SYDVKM. V lost 4 bases, J lost 0 bases, and 12 bases lay in between. The CDR3 spans 15 residues. CDR3 residues: CASSSIATMNTEAFF. The DNA of the CDR3 is TGTGCCAGCAGTTCCATTGCGACAATGAACACTGAAGCTTTCTTT. The complete variable domain, with remaining parts taken from reference TRBV28 and TRBJ1-1, reads DVKVTQSSRYLVKRTGEKVFLECVQDMDHENMFWYRQDPGLGLRLIYFSYDVKMKEKGDIPEGYSVSREKKERFSLILESASTNQTSMYLCASSSIATMNTEAFFGQGTRLTVV.

At least ten counts were recorded for this clonotype. CDR3 region: CASTNRDSGYTF. CDR3 coding DNA: TGTGCCAGCACTAACAGGGATTCTGGCTACACCTTC. V is TRBV5-5 and J is TRBJ1-2, with D perhaps TRBD1 (6 bases). The CDR3 totals 12 residues. CDR1 and CDR2 (germline): SGHKS, YYEKEE (reference sequence). Trimming removed 6 bases from V and 7 bases from J, with 13 bases in between.

The chain links TRBV20-1 to TRBJ1-1, with 9 positions matching TRBD1. This CDR3 is built from 15 residues. The V and J ends lost 0 bases and 2 bases, in that order; junction bases with no gene match: 4. Germline CDR1 reads DFQATT; CDR2 reads SNEGSKA (reference sequence). The DNA for the CDR3 is TGCAGTGCTAGAGATTGGGGACAGGGAAACACTGAAGCTTTCTTT. Translated: CSARDWGQGNTEAFF.

The sample holds many counts of this clonotype. V is TRBV6-1 and J is TRBJ2-2; D may be TRBD1 (5 bases). V was shortened by 1 base and J by 5 bases, with 8 bases between the two germline ends. The CDR3 sequence is 14 residues long. The V gene's germline CDR1 is MNHNS and CDR2 SASEGT. CDR3 loop: CASSEGGQTGELFF. The CDR3 DNA reads as TGTGCCAGCAGTGAAGGGGGCCAAACCGGGGAGCTGTTTTTT.

This clonotype was picked up many times. The rearrangement links TRBV6-1 to TRBJ1-5, with TRBD1 as a possible D gene (6 bases). The CDR3 is made up of 16 amino acids. V lost 6 bases and J 1 base, leaving 16 bases between the germline ends. Germline CDR1 and CDR2: MNHNS and SASEGT. The CDR3 spells CASSWGGGISNQPQHF. CDR3 in DNA: TGTGCCAGCAGCTGGGGGGGGGGCATAAGCAATCAGCCCCAGCATTTT.

This clonotype was seen many times. This rearrangement joins TRBV6-1 to TRBJ1-4; possibly TRBD1 for D (6 bases). This CDR3 is 15 amino acids long. V was trimmed by 6 bases and J by 3 bases, leaving 14 bases between them. Germline CDR1 reads MNHNS; CDR2 reads SASEGT. The CDR3 here is CASSSPRGANEKLFF. The DNA for the CDR3 is TGTGCCAGCAGCTCGCCCAGGGGAGCTAATGAAAAACTGTTTTTT.